A single sample is the source of the 15 T cell receptor beta chains below, sequenced in a study of vaccination and CD4 T cells after COVID-19. No antigens are known for them. Described treatment: approximately 9-day PBMC culture with coronavirus spike peptide pools or control peptides (ViraFEST assay). The Oncomine TCR Beta short-read assay was what sequenced the DNA obtained from cultured CD4+ T cells. MiXCR was run by TCRdb on the PCR reads, yielding one entry per CDR3 protein. The sample holds roughly 14,000 distinct CDR3 sequences, around a third seen once. The source was CD4+ T cells from blood, cultured in vitro, collected after SARS-CoV-2 vaccination. These receptors all come from a human donor who had recovered from COVID-19.

V gene TRBV6-1 combines with J gene TRBJ1-5, with D maybe TRBD1 (5 bases). V was cut by 5 bases and J by 3 bases, with 8 bases left in between. The germline V gene encodes CDR1 MNHNS and CDR2 SASEGT. The CDR3 totals 13 residues. The CDR3 bases are TGTGCCAGCAGTAGACAGTTCAATCAGCCCCAGCATTTT. This encodes CASSRQFNQPQHF.

The V gene is TRBV25-1, the J gene TRBJ2-3; 12 bases are a match to TRBD1. J was trimmed by 2 bases and V by 5 bases; bases with no gene match: 2. Germline V gene data show CDR1 as MGHDK and CDR2 as SYGVNS. The CDR3 is 15 amino acids. In DNA form, the CDR3 reads TGTGCCAGCAGTAGGGACAGGGGGCCCACAGATACGCAGTATTTT. This gives the protein CASSRDRGPTDTQYF.

V is TRBV7-8 and J is TRBJ2-3; the D is unclear. CDR1 is SGHVS and CDR2 is FQNEAQ in the germline V gene. Between the trimmed V and J ends, which lost 3 bases and 4 bases, there was a span of 5 bases. This CDR3 spans 12 amino acids. CDR3 amino acids: CASSLNADTQYF. The CDR3 bases are TGTGCCAGCAGCTTGAACGCAGATACGCAGTATTTT.

The chain combines TRBV20-1 with TRBJ2-5; TRBD2 might be the D (5 bases). This CDR3 comprises 13 residues. V was cut by 3 bases and J by 2 bases, with 10 bases left in between. Germline CDR1 and CDR2: DFQATT and SNEGSKA (reference sequence). CDR3 coding DNA: TGCAGTGCTAGTGCTGGGAGTCAAGAGACCCAGTACTTC. This translates into CSASAGSQETQYF.

The rearrangement joins TRBV28 to TRBJ2-1, with D perhaps TRBD2 (5 bases). Germline CDR1 and CDR2: MDHEN and SYDVKM. The CDR3 has 15 residues. The germline V and J ends were trimmed by 8 bases and 2 bases, with 16 bases remaining between them. The CDR3 spells CASGLASDPYNEQFF. Here the CDR3 DNA reads TGTGCCAGCGGATTAGCGTCAGACCCCTACAATGAGCAGTTCTTC.

There are a few counts of this clonotype. The genes are TRBV12-3 or TRBV12-4 and TRBJ2-7; TRBD1 matches at 11 bases. The CDR3 is 16 residues long. The trim removed 3 bases at V and 7 bases at J, leaving 11 bases unmatched. CDR3 sequence reads: CASSFPSGTGGREQYF. CDR3 nucleotide sequence: TGTGCCAGCAGTTTTCCGTCAGGGACAGGGGGTCGGGAGCAGTACTTC.

The chain combines TRBV12-3 or TRBV12-4 with TRBJ1-2; no reliable D call. Trimming took 8 bases from V and 7 from J, leaving 14 bases between them. The CDR3 runs to 12 residues. This CDR3 reads CASRGDFGGYTF. CDR3 DNA: TGTGCCAGCCGGGGAGATTTCGGTGGCTACACCTTC.

This clonotype has a single count. The chain combines TRBV4-1 with TRBJ1-4; D gene ambiguous. V shed 1 base and J shed 5 bases, with 14 bases lying between them. Germline V gives CDR1 MGHRA, CDR2 YSYEKL. There are 16 residues in the CDR3. The CDR3 is CASSQAPPGSNEKLFF. The CDR3, as DNA: TGCGCCAGCAGCCAAGCCCCCCCCGGCAGCAATGAAAAACTGTTTTTT.

There are a few counts of this clonotype. The chain links TRBV20-1 to TRBJ2-1, with 8 positions matching TRBD2. The germline V gene has CDR1 DFQATT and CDR2 SNEGSKA (reference sequence). V was clipped by 0 bases and J by 0 bases; unmatched bases: 4. The CDR3 extends over 16 amino acids. The CDR3 bases are TGCAGTGCTAGAGATAATAGCGGGATCTCCTACAATGAGCAGTTCTTC. This encodes CSARDNSGISYNEQFF.

This rearrangement joins TRBV6-5 to TRBJ1-2, with TRBD1 as a possible D gene (5 bases). The CDR3 runs 16 residues. The germline V gene has CDR1 MNHEY and CDR2 SVGAGI. Trimming pared 4 bases from V and 0 bases from J, leaving 15 bases between. The CDR3 DNA reads as TGTGCCAGCAGTTCTTCTACAGGAAAAGCTAACTATGGCTACACCTTC. It is translated as CASSSSTGKANYGYTF.

Only a few counts were recorded for this clonotype. The V gene is TRBV20-1, the J gene TRBJ2-1; 8 bases agree with TRBD2. V lost 2 bases, J lost 5 bases, and 20 bases stayed unmatched. The CDR3 is 19 residues long. The germline CDR1 and CDR2 sequences are DFQATT and SNEGSKA (reference sequence). CDR3 bases: TGCAGTGCTAGAAACCCTCCGGGAGGGCCCTCGGGACCTAACAATGAGCAGTTCTTC. The encoded protein is CSARNPPGGPSGPNNEQFF.

This clonotype was observed a handful of times. The chain links TRBV12-3 or TRBV12-4 to TRBJ2-7, with 7 bases identical to TRBD1. The length of the CDR3 is 14 residues. V shed 5 bases and J 2 bases; nucleotides not matched to a gene: 6. The CDR3 coding sequence is TGTGCCAGCAGTATGGGACAGACGACCTACGAGCAGTACTTC. This sequence encodes CASSMGQTTYEQYF.

The rearrangement uses TRBV7-9 and TRBJ2-2; D may match TRBD1 or TRBD2 (6 bases each). Germline V gene data show CDR1 as SEHNR and CDR2 as FQNEAQ (reference sequence). The CDR3 consists of 14 residues. The ends were cut back, 3 bases at V and 6 bases at J, with 11 bases in the middle. CDR3 sequence (DNA): TGTGCCAGCAGCTTTATGGAGGGGGCCGGGGAGCTGTTTTTT. This codes for CASSFMEGAGELFF. Together with reference TRBV7-9 and TRBJ2-2, the CDR3 gives the full variable domain: DTGVSQNPRHKITKRGQNVTFRCDPISEHNRLYWYRQTLGQGPEFLTYFQNEAQLEKSRLLSDRFSAERPKGSFSTLEIQRTEQGDSAMYLCASSFMEGAGELFFGEGSRLTVL.

This clonotype was seen only a few times. The CDR3 region is CASSPTSGPYEQYF. In DNA form, the CDR3 reads TGTGCCAGCAGCCCGACTAGCGGTCCCTACGAGCAGTACTTC. This chain uses TRBV6-2 or TRBV6-3 with TRBJ2-7; 9 bases match TRBD2. After removal of 6 bases from V and 2 bases from J, the junction contained 5 bases not matched to a gene. CDR3 size: 14 residues. Germline CDR1 is MNHEY and CDR2 is SVGEGT.

This clonotype was seen more than once but under ten times. V is TRBV11-3 and J is TRBJ2-3; D unclear. The V end was cut by 1 base, the J end by 4 bases, with 6 bases between. CDR3 length: 13 residues. Germline V gene lookup returns CDR1 SGHNT and CDR2 YENEEA. The CDR3 nucleotides are TGTGCCAGCAGCTTAGGCAGTCCAGATACGCAGTATTTT. It translates to CASSLGSPDTQYF. Full variable domain (remainder filled in from reference TRBV11-3 and TRBJ2-3): EAGVVQSPRYKIIEKKQPVAFWCNPISGHNTLYWYLQNLGQGPELLIRYENEEAVDDSQLPKDRFSAERLKGVDSTLKIQPAELGDSAVYLCASSLGSPDTQYFGPGTRLTVL.